These T cell receptor beta chains were read from a single sample in a study of prognosis after radiotherapy for stage I lung cancer. TCRdb reprocessed the multiplex PCR reads with MiXCR, giving one entry per CDR3 protein. The repertoire includes 13,000 to 15,000 distinct CDR3 sequences, 50% of them detected once, and 38% sits in the top ten. Sequenced material: PBMCs, taken before or after stereotactic body radiation therapy (not recorded which). The source is a donor at least 50 years old with non-small cell lung cancer. Each CDR3 is given with its conserved first and last residue. A D gene is named only where the DNA matches it firmly. Not all rows give a size; the values are once, few, many and, for expanded clones, a class.

.,TRBV15,TRBJ2-3,many,TGTGCCACCAGCAGAGACCCGGGACACAACACAGATACGCAGTATTTT,CATSRDPGHNTDTQYF
TRBD1,TRBV6-2/TRBV6-3,TRBJ1-2,.,TGTGCCAGCAGTTACAGCCGGACAGGGGGTACCTATGGCTACACCTTC,CASSYSRTGGTYGYTF
TRBD1,TRBV6-1,TRBJ1-6,many,TGTGCCAGCAGCCGGGACAGCCTATACTCCTATAATTCACCCCTCCACTTT,CASSRDSLYSYNSPLHF
TRBD1,TRBV19,TRBJ1-2,many,TGTGCCAGTAGTGTCAGGGGGCAAGGCTACACCTTC,CASSVRGQGYTF
TRBD1,TRBV28,TRBJ1-5,.,TGTGCCAGCAGTCCCCCGACAGGGTGGGATCAGCCCCAGCATTTT,CASSPPTGWDQPQHF
TRBD1,TRBV7-2,TRBJ1-2,many,TGTGCCAGCAGCTTGGGGACAGGGGACGGCTACACCTTC,CASSLGTGDGYTF
TRBD2,TRBV9,TRBJ2-3,many,TGTGCCAGCAGCGCTGGGGGGACTACTCGCACAGATACGCAGTATTTT,CASSAGGTTRTDTQYF
TRBD2,TRBV2,TRBJ2-7,medium-sized,TGTGCCAGCAGGGGACTAGGGAGGAACGAGCAGTACTTC,CASRGLGRNEQYF
.,TRBV15,TRBJ1-1,many,TGTGCCACCAGCAGAGACAGGGGAGAAGCTTTCTTT,CATSRDRGEAFF
.,TRBV28,TRBJ2-1,many,TGTGCCAGCAGCTCTCGGCAGCCAGGATACAATGAGCAGTTCTTC,CASSSRQPGYNEQFF
TRBD2,TRBV11-3,TRBJ2-2,.,TGTGCCAGCAGTCTTGGGGCGGGAGCGAGCACCGGGGAGCTGTTTTTT,CASSLGAGASTGELFF
.,TRBV24-1,TRBJ2-7,medium-sized,TGTGCCACCAGTGACCCTTTATACCACGAGCAGTACTTC,CATSDPLYHEQYF